This TCR beta chain was recorded in a study of shared T cell receptors in the human thymus. Using immunoSEQ multiplex PCR, the repertoire was profiled, and TCRdb retains in-frame clones only, with some absent. The repertoire holds 630,000 or so clones, roughly 86% seen once, with about 0.0094% in the top ten. The CDR3 loop spans 18 amino acids. The V gene lost 3 bases and the J gene lost 2 bases, with 21 bases spanning the gap. CDR1 is MNHEY and CDR2 is SMNVEV in the germline V gene (reference sequence). In addition, the sample was reused for a study of human thymus T cells. This second study says: Corrective heart surgery yielded resections, and these provided the thymus tissue. Across thymic and blood repertoires, the usage of V and J genes appeared to be biased.

Sequencing used thymocytes. V and J are TRBV27 and TRBJ2-3, with D possibly TRBD1 on 7 matching bases. The sequence came from a boy under two years old with a congenital heart defect. The CDR3: CASSLIGGGHRVTDTQYF. CDR3 nucleotides: TGTGCCAGCAGTTTGATCGGAGGGGGCCATCGTGTCACAGATACGCAGTATTTT.